These T cell receptor beta chains were read from a single sample in a study of blood T cells in healthy people across ages. One entry per CDR3 protein, called by TCRdb with MiXCR from the 5' RACE reads. The sample comprises 600,000 or so distinct CDR3 sequences, about 30% of which are singletons, and approximately 15% rests with the top ten. Sequenced material: blood. Source of these receptors: a woman over 75 in good health. Each CDR3 is given with its conserved first and last residue. Only part of the rows carry a size: once, few, many, or a class if the clone is expanded.

many | TRBV24-1 | CATSDTRGAYNEQFF
many | TRBV29-1 | CSVISSGANVLTF
many | TRBV9 | CASSVGLPPDTQYF
- | TRBV7-3 | CASSPSGAGGNEQYF
- | TRBV7-9 | CASSLGGGWISTDTQYF
few | TRBV20-1 | CSARLKRGGCNEQYF
many | TRBV12-3/TRBV12-4 | CASSLPPGGADTQYF
- | TRBV5-1 | CASSPGGAETLGTKAFF
many | TRBV7-9 | CASSEAFF
- | TRBV4-3 | CASSGRGASGANVLTF
few | TRBV12-3/TRBV12-4 | CASSLQRGGETQYF
many | TRBV20-1 | CSASSPSLASTDTQYF
few | TRBV7-8 | CASSLTGQHSGNTIYF
- | TRBV12-3/TRBV12-4 | CASRRGRNPYEQYF
few | TRBV14 | CASSHPGQGAEQYF
- | TRBV6-6 | CASGPLGRVLDEQYF
- | TRBV7-2 | CASNLISVGQFF
many | TRBV7-2 | CASSLAGRGRSETQYF
many | TRBV5-5 | CASSLSRSYEQYF
- | TRBV11-2 | CASSLDIGPSNEQFF
few | TRBV5-5 | CASSGASYNEQFF
many | TRBV4-3 | CASSQGRRAAEAFF
many | TRBV2 | CASSEDSDTEAFF
- | TRBV5-1 | CASSLQADPYEQYF
many | TRBV3-1 | CASSQAGGGYEQFF
many | TRBV4-2 | CASSQDQRGTYEQYF